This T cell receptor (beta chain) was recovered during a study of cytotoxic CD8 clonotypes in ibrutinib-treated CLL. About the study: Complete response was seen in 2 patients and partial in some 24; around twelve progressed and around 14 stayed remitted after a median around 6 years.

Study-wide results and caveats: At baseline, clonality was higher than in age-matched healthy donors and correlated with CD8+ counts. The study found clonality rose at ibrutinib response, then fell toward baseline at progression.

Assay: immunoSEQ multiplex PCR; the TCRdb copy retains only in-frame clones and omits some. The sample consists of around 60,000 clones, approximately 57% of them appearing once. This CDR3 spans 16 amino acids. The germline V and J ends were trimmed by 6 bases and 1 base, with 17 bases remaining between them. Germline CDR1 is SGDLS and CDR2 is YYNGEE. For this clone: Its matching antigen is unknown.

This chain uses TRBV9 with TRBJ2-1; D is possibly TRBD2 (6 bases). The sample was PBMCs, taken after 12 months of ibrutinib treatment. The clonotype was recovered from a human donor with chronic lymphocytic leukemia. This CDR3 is CASILRLDPSYNEQFF. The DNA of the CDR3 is TGTGCCAGCATCCTACGACTAGACCCTTCCTACAATGAGCAGTTCTTC.